Reported below is one T cell receptor beta chain. This entry comes from a study of CD8 T cells in Susac syndrome. This CDR3 has 15 amino acids. The V gene's germline CDR1 is SGHRS and CDR2 YFSETQ. V was clipped by 1 base and J by 3 bases, with 10 bases between them. TEMRA cells were FACS-enriched, with CD8+ and CD4+ T cells isolated negatively. Reverse transcription used 0.5 to 1 ug RNA and random hexamers. TCR beta CDR3 was amplified by immunoSEQ multiplex PCR. This amplification extended across 54 Vbeta and 13 Jbeta segments. TCRdb analysed the immunoSEQ multiplex PCR reads with MiXCR anew, one entry per CDR3 protein. Here the sample spans around 270,000 distinct CDR3 sequences, roughly 85% being singletons.

The rearrangement links TRBV5-1 to TRBJ2-2; D gene ambiguous. The sample was CD8+ T cells from PBMCs. The TCR sequence derives from a human donor with multiple sclerosis. CDR3 sequence (DNA): TGCGCCAGCAGCTTGTTGCAGCAATACACCGGGGAGCTGTTTTTT. It is translated as CASSLLQQYTGELFF.